These 27 T cell receptor beta chains share one sample of origin, sequenced in a study of radiotherapy plus CTLA-4 blockade in lung cancer listed by TCRdb under 2018. Preparation of the library involved the immunoSEQ multiplex PCR assay. The table was pulled from immuneACCESS by TCRdb, which kept in-frame rearrangements only. Such tables lose some clones; where checked, under half of the loss comes from unresolved V genes, and the rest has no known cause. This sample gives over 80,000 clones in total; around four fifths of them show up just once. Of the sample, 0.75% to 1% falls within the top ten clones. This specimen was peripheral blood, taken from a patient treated with radiotherapy plus ipilimumab. The receptors come from a human donor with non-small cell lung cancer who had stable disease on radiotherapy plus ipilimumab.

The chain links TRBV7-2 to TRBJ2-1; TRBD2 matches at 11 bases. The germline V gene has CDR1 SGHTA and CDR2 FQGNSA. Losses at the gene ends were 1 base for V and 7 bases for J; bases not matched to a gene: 6. CDR3 length: 16 residues. The CDR3 DNA follows: TGTGCCAGCAGCTTAGTAGCGGGGGGGTTAGGGAATGAGCAGTTCTTC. Translation gives CASSLVAGGLGNEQFF.

The gene calls are TRBV6-1 and TRBJ2-7; D perhaps matches TRBD2 (6 bases). Germline-derived CDR1 and CDR2 are MNHNS and SASEGT. The CDR3 covers 15 residues. The germline V and J ends were trimmed by 4 bases and 4 bases, with 17 bases remaining between them. The CDR3 DNA is TGTGCCAGCAGTGGGGTTGGCGGGAAGACTTACGAGCAGTACTTC. Translating it yields CASSGVGGKTYEQYF.

The chain links TRBV7-9 to TRBJ1-2; 7 bases match TRBD1. V lost 1 base and J lost 4; bases outside the gene matches: 3. This CDR3 comprises 14 residues. Germline V gene data show CDR1 as SEHNR and CDR2 as FQNEAQ (reference sequence). The CDR3: CASSLGTGFYGYTF. In nucleotides, the CDR3 is TGTGCCAGCAGCTTAGGGACAGGCTTCTATGGCTACACCTTC.

The J gene is TRBJ2-2, the V gene TRBV5-1; no firm D call. Trimming removed 0 bases at V and 6 bases at J, with 6 bases between. The CDR3 totals 13 residues. The germline V gene has CDR1 SGHRS and CDR2 YFSETQ. This CDR3 is CASSLVVSGELFF. The DNA for the CDR3 is TGCGCCAGCAGCTTGGTTGTATCCGGGGAGCTGTTTTTT.

This clone was observed a few times. The V and J genes are TRBV6-1 and TRBJ1-6, with D possibly being TRBD1 (5 bases). This CDR3 comprises 16 residues. V gave up 4 bases and J gave up 7 bases, with 17 bases separating them. Germline CDR1 reads MNHNS; CDR2 reads SASEGT. Here the CDR3 reads CASSALLGTGNSPLHF. The DNA of the CDR3 is TGTGCCAGCAGTGCCCTCCTAGGGACCGGCAATTCACCCCTCCACTTT.

This clone has a single count. The rearrangement links TRBV5-1 to TRBJ1-2; the match to TRBD1 covers 8 bases. The CDR3 spans 15 residues. V shed 4 bases and J 4 bases; nucleotides not matched to a gene: 9. CDR1 is SGHRS, CDR2 YFSETQ, per germline. The CDR3: CASSEGQGISYGYTF. DNA of the CDR3: TGCGCCAGCAGCGAAGGACAGGGAATTAGCTATGGCTACACCTTC.

V usage is TRBV11-2 and J usage is TRBJ2-7, with no clear D. V lost 0 bases and J lost 2, with 11 bases in between. Germline CDR1 SGHAT, CDR2 FQNNGV. The CDR3 is 15 amino acids. CDR3 region: CASSLEVRKTYEQYF. Written as DNA, the CDR3 is TGTGCCAGCAGCTTAGAAGTCCGGAAGACCTACGAGCAGTACTTC.

There are a few counts of this clone. The chain combines TRBV7-6 with TRBJ2-5; no reliable D call. Looked up from germline, CDR1 is SGHVS and CDR2 is FNYEAQ. Trimming shortened V by 3 bases and J by 5 bases, and 4 bases separated the two germline ends. The CDR3 is 11 residues long. CDR3 sequence reads: CASSFAETQYF. CDR3 coding DNA: TGTGCCAGCAGCTTCGCTGAGACCCAGTACTTC.

J is TRBJ2-1 and V is TRBV20-1; D unclear. Germline CDR1 is DFQATT and CDR2 is SNEGSKA (reference sequence). The ends were cut back, 1 base at V and 11 bases at J, with 6 bases in the middle. The CDR3 has 10 amino acids. The CDR3 coding sequence is TGCAGTGCTAGAGGCCCCAAGCAGTTCTTC. Its translation is CSARGPKQFF.

The V and J genes are TRBV7-2 and TRBJ2-1, with a tentative D call TRBD2 (5 bases). CDR1 and CDR2 from the germline V gene are SGHTA and FQGNSA. This CDR3 has 15 residues. V was shortened by 2 bases and J by 3 bases, with 11 bases between the two germline ends. This CDR3 is CASSLFTGNYNEQFF. CDR3 coding DNA: TGTGCCAGCAGCTTATTTACGGGGAACTACAATGAGCAGTTCTTC.

J is TRBJ1-6 and V is TRBV7-6; D call uncertain. V was shortened by 1 base and J by 5 bases, with 6 bases between the two germline ends. Germline CDR1 SGHVS, CDR2 FNYEAQ. This CDR3 is 14 amino acids long. DNA of the CDR3: TGTGCCAGCAGCTTAGGGATTAATAATTCACCCCTCCACTTT. Protein: CASSLGINNSPLHF. Variable domain in full (rest from reference TRBV7-6 and TRBJ1-6): GAGVSQSPRYKVTKRGQDVALRCDPISGHVSLYWYRQALGQGPEFLTYFNYEAQQDKSGLPNDRFSAERPEGSISTLTIQRTEQRDSAMYRCASSLGINNSPLHFGNGTRLTVT.

This chain links TRBV7-6 with TRBJ2-3; D gene ambiguous. The germline V gene has CDR1 SGHVS and CDR2 FNYEAQ. The CDR3 length is 15 residues. V was cut by 5 bases and J by 3 bases, with 15 bases left in between. The chain's CDR3 is CASSASPVRTDTQYF. As DNA, the CDR3 is TGTGCCAGCAGCGCGAGTCCCGTAAGAACAGATACGCAGTATTTT.

This clone has a handful of counts. This chain joins TRBV5-1 and TRBJ2-3; no clear D gene. The germline V gene has CDR1 SGHRS and CDR2 YFSETQ. V dropped 4 bases and J dropped 3 bases, with 3 bases sitting between them. This CDR3 is 11 amino acids long. CDR3 sequence reads: CASSITDTQYF. The DNA of the CDR3 is TGCGCCAGCAGCATTACAGATACGCAGTATTTT.

The V call is TRBV7-9, the J call TRBJ1-6; TRBD1 matches 7 bases. V was clipped by 7 bases and J by 8 bases; unmatched bases: 8. The germline V gene has CDR1 SEHNR and CDR2 FQNEAQ (reference sequence). The CDR3 is 14 amino acids. The CDR3 coding sequence is TGTGCCAGCATGCGGGCAGGGGGGGATTCACCCCTCCACTTT. This encodes CASMRAGGDSPLHF.

This clone came up a few times. The gene calls are TRBV28 and TRBJ1-1; unclear D gene. CDR1 is MDHEN and CDR2 is SYDVKM in the germline V gene. The ends were cut back, 5 bases at V and 1 base at J, with 8 bases in the middle. CDR3 length: 13 amino acids. Here the CDR3 reads CASSPLGNTEAFF. The DNA of the CDR3 is TGTGCCAGCAGTCCCCTGGGGAACACTGAAGCTTTCTTT.

This clone was seen just once. The chain couples TRBV27 to TRBJ2-7, with 7 bases aligning to TRBD1. The CDR3 contains 14 residues. Germline lookup yields CDR1 MNHEY and CDR2 SMNVEV (reference sequence). The V gene end was trimmed by 7 bases and the J gene end by 6 bases; junction bases not matched to a gene: 12. The CDR3: CASTQGGSRGEQYF. The DNA of the CDR3 is TGTGCCAGCACGCAAGGGGGCTCTCGGGGCGAGCAGTACTTC.

V gene TRBV4-2 combines with J gene TRBJ2-2; 9 bases map to TRBD1. V lost 5 bases, J lost 2 bases, and 9 bases stayed unmatched. The CDR3 sequence is 17 residues long. Germline V gene lookup returns CDR1 LGHNA and CDR2 YNFKEQ. This chain's CDR3 is CASSVNTGGVNTGELFF. The CDR3 DNA sequence: TGTGCCAGCAGCGTTAACACAGGGGGCGTTAACACCGGGGAGCTGTTTTTT.

The chain links TRBV19 to TRBJ1-2; TRBD1 aligns across 7 bases. The V and J ends lost 2 bases and 5 bases, in that order; junction bases with no gene match: 2. This CDR3 is built from 13 residues. Looked up from germline, CDR1 is LNHDA and CDR2 is SQIVND (reference sequence). CDR3 region: CASSIRGPYGYTF. CDR3 sequence (DNA): TGTGCCAGTAGTATAAGGGGGCCATATGGCTACACCTTC.

The chain carries TRBV18 and TRBJ2-1; 11 bases are shared with TRBD2. CDR1 is KGHSH, CDR2 LQKENI, per germline. This CDR3 comprises 16 residues. The junction had 5 bases not matched to a gene; V was cut back by 3 bases and J by 4 bases. CDR3 in DNA: TGTGCCAGCTCACCGCTCGGACTAGCGGGTTACAATGAGCAGTTCTTC. Protein: CASSPLGLAGYNEQFF.

V gene TRBV15 combines with J gene TRBJ2-2, with TRBD1 as a possible D gene (5 bases). Trimming left V 0 bases short and J 7 bases short, with 21 bases between. Germline CDR1 and CDR2: LNHNV and YYDKDF (reference sequence). The CDR3 is 18 residues long. Written as DNA, the CDR3 is TGTGCCACCAGCAGAGATTCCTCAGGGATCGGGTCTGTCGGGGAGCTGTTTTTT. Protein sequence: CATSRDSSGIGSVGELFF. Full variable domain (outside the CDR3, taken from reference TRBV15 and TRBJ2-2): DAMVIQNPRYQVTQFGKPVTLSCSQTLNHNVMYWYQQKSSQAPKLLFHYYDKDFNNEADTPDNFQSRRPNTSFCFLDIRSPGLGDTAMYLCATSRDSSGIGSVGELFFGEGSRLTVL.

The gene calls are TRBV5-1 and TRBJ2-1, with 9 bases identical to TRBD2. The CDR3 extends over 15 amino acids. Trimming took 4 bases from V and 3 from J; bases not matched to a gene: 5. Looked up from germline, CDR1 is SGHRS and CDR2 is YFSETQ. The CDR3 sequence: CASSPTSGNYNEQFF. For the CDR3, the DNA is TGCGCCAGCAGCCCGACTAGCGGAAACTACAATGAGCAGTTCTTC. The complete variable domain, with remaining parts taken from reference TRBV5-1 and TRBJ2-1, reads KAGVTQTPRYLIKTRGQQVTLSCSPISGHRSVSWYQQTPGQGLQFLFEYFSETQRNKGNFPGRFSGRQFSNSRSEMNVSTLELGDSALYLCASSPTSGNYNEQFFGPGTRLTVL.

The chain uses TRBV29-1 and TRBJ1-1; TRBD1 matches at 7 bases. Trimming at V came to 2 bases and at J to 4 bases, leaving 7 bases not matched to a gene. CDR1 is SQVTM and CDR2 is ANQGSEA in the germline V gene. CDR3 length: 14 amino acids. CDR3 protein: CSVERGSGGTEAFF. CDR3 DNA sequence: TGCAGCGTTGAAAGAGGCTCAGGGGGCACTGAAGCTTTCTTT.

This clone showed up just a few times. V gene TRBV28 combines with J gene TRBJ2-2; unclear D gene. CDR1 MDHEN and CDR2 SYDVKM come from the germline V gene. The CDR3 loop spans 14 amino acids. V was shortened by 7 bases and J by 1 base, with 10 bases between the two germline ends. CDR3 DNA: TGTGCCAGCACGCGTGCAGGGAACACCGGGGAGCTGTTTTTT. As protein: CASTRAGNTGELFF.

The count of this clone is one. This rearrangement joins TRBV7-8 to TRBJ2-6; D is possibly TRBD1 (7 bases). V was shortened by 0 bases and J by 3 bases, with 15 bases between the two germline ends. Germline CDR1 and CDR2: SGHVS and FQNEAQ. The CDR3 spans 18 residues. Here the CDR3 DNA reads TGTGCCAGCAGCTTAGCGGGCAGGGGGGAGTTTGGGGCCAACGTCCTGACTTTC. Protein product: CASSLAGRGEFGANVLTF.

This chain uses TRBV11-2 with TRBJ1-3; D gene ambiguous. The CDR3 sequence is 16 residues long. Germline CDR1 is SGHAT and CDR2 is FQNNGV. The germline V and J ends were trimmed by 0 bases and 1 base, with 10 bases remaining between them. CDR3 coding DNA: TGTGCCAGCAGCTTAGATCATTTGGTTTCTGGAAACACCATATATTTT. Its protein is CASSLDHLVSGNTIYF.

This rearrangement joins TRBV5-1 to TRBJ1-1, with 10 bases fitting TRBD1. V lost 4 bases to trimming and J lost 1 base; unmatched junction nucleotides: 4. Germline V gene lookup returns CDR1 SGHRS and CDR2 YFSETQ. The CDR3 runs 15 residues. Here the CDR3 reads CASSLGTGENTEAFF. Written as DNA, the CDR3 is TGCGCCAGCAGCCTAGGGACAGGGGAGAACACTGAAGCTTTCTTT.

This chain links TRBV5-6 with TRBJ1-5; D uncertain. The CDR3 consists of 15 residues. Germline CDR1 is SGHDT and CDR2 is YYEEEE. Trimming took 2 bases from V and 3 from J, leaving 12 bases between them. CDR3 nucleotides: TGTGCCAGCAGCTTCAGGTCCACCCCCAATCAGCCCCAGCATTTT. This translates into CASSFRSTPNQPQHF.